The 25 T cell receptor beta chains below were found in one sample sequenced in a study of Ad26.COV2.S vaccination and SARS-CoV-2 variants listed by TCRdb under 2021. The treatment or condition label on this specimen signifies: roughly 18 received Ad26.COV2.S at low or high dose, single or two shots; several received placebo; per-sample allocation not given. Repertoires of vaccine and placebo recipients were sequenced from samples taken on day 63 after the first injection. Libraries were prepared through the immunoSEQ multiplex PCR assay. In its TCRdb copy, this immuneACCESS table keeps in-frame sequences only and misses some clones. Where compared with another copy, unresolved V genes explain less than half of these, and the others have no known cause. Recorded for this sample are about 390,000 clones; roughly nine tenths of them occurred a single time. The ten most abundant clones make up approximately 3.7% of the sample.

Material: peripheral blood, obtained in a trial of Ad26.COV2.S vaccine versus placebo. These receptors originate from a person aged 18 to 65 who received the Ad26.COV2.S COVID-19 vaccine or a placebo.

For this clone: The junction shows a germline mismatch at one end, possibly a read error. The chain joins TRBV19 to TRBJ1-3; D is possibly TRBD1 (5 bases). The germline gives CDR1 LNHDA, CDR2 SQIVND (reference sequence). The CDR3 covers 13 residues. DNA of the CDR3: TGTGCCAGTAGTCAAATGGGACCGACTGGCTACCTTTTT. It translates to CASSQMGPTGYLF.

V usage is TRBV7-2 and J usage is TRBJ2-1, with D perhaps assigned TRBD1 or TRBD2 (6 bases each). Trimming took off 5 bases at V and 6 bases at J, with 23 bases between the two ends. The CDR3 runs to 17 residues. Germline V CDR1 and CDR2: SGHTA, FQGNSA. The CDR3 bases are TGTGCCAGCAGCACAGAATTAAGGGGGAGGTTACGCAATGAGCAGTTCTTC. This gives the protein CASSTELRGRLRNEQFF.

V gene TRBV5-1 combines with J gene TRBJ2-3; TRBD2 matches at 9 bases. The CDR3 is 15 amino acids. Germline assignment: CDR1 SGHRS and CDR2 YFSETQ. V was pared by 2 bases and J by 2 bases, with 3 bases of the junction left unmatched. CDR3 sequence reads: CASSFIAGDTDTQYF. DNA for the CDR3: TGCGCCAGCAGCTTTATAGCGGGGGACACAGATACGCAGTATTTT. Using reference TRBV5-1 and TRBJ2-3 for the parts outside the CDR3, the full variable domain is KAGVTQTPRYLIKTRGQQVTLSCSPISGHRSVSWYQQTPGQGLQFLFEYFSETQRNKGNFPGRFSGRQFSNSRSEMNVSTLELGDSALYLCASSFIAGDTDTQYFGPGTRLTVL.

The V gene is TRBV4-1, the J gene TRBJ1-5, with 9 positions matching TRBD1. This CDR3 contains 16 residues. Germline V gives CDR1 MGHRA, CDR2 YSYEKL. The V segment lost 9 bases and the J segment 0 bases; nucleotides outside the gene matches: 9. CDR3 loop: CARGDRAIYSNQPQHF. The CDR3 bases are TGCGCCAGGGGGGACAGGGCCATATATAGCAATCAGCCCCAGCATTTT.

This chain connects TRBV5-4 to TRBJ2-7; unclear D gene. Germline lookup yields CDR1 SGHNT and CDR2 YYREEE (reference sequence). The CDR3 loop spans 15 amino acids. Trimming left V 7 bases short and J 5 bases short, with 22 bases between. The CDR3 reads CASGVPQALAHEQYF. CDR3 coding DNA: TGTGCCAGCGGCGTCCCCCAGGCACTTGCCCACGAGCAGTACTTC.

Only one count was recorded for this clone. The genes are TRBV5-1 and TRBJ2-1; TRBD1 might be the D (5 bases). Germline V CDR1 and CDR2: SGHRS, YFSETQ. The length of the CDR3 is 15 residues. V shed 0 bases and J shed 1 base, with 8 bases lying between them. This chain's CDR3 is CASSLAGASYNEQFF. CDR3 in DNA: TGCGCCAGCAGCTTGGCTGGGGCATCCTACAATGAGCAGTTCTTC.

J is TRBJ2-2 and V is TRBV3-1 (or the pseudogene TRBV3-2); no definite D call. This CDR3 has 13 amino acids. Per the germline V gene, CDR1 is LGHDT and CDR2 is YNNKEL (reference sequence). Trimming removed 5 bases at V and 1 base at J, with 5 bases between. The CDR3 sequence: CASSWENTGELFF. The CDR3, as DNA: TGTGCCAGCAGCTGGGAGAACACCGGGGAGCTGTTTTTT.

This chain uses TRBV5-1 with TRBJ2-7, with 9 bases lining up with TRBD1. Germline CDR1 reads SGHRS; CDR2 reads YFSETQ. This CDR3 is built from 15 residues. V shed 0 bases and J 5 bases; nucleotides not matched to a gene: 6. The CDR3 DNA is TGCGCCAGCAGCTTGGAGGGGACAGGGTCCCACGAGCAGTACTTC. It is translated as CASSLEGTGSHEQYF.

The V call is TRBV5-4, the J call TRBJ1-2; D gene ambiguous. Germline CDR1 SGHNT, CDR2 YYREEE (reference sequence). V lost 0 bases and J 2 bases, leaving 11 bases between the germline ends. The CDR3 length is 15 residues. The CDR3 region is CASSLAYGVNYGYTF. As DNA, the CDR3 is TGTGCCAGCAGCTTGGCGTACGGGGTGAACTATGGCTACACCTTC.

The V and J genes are TRBV11-2 and TRBJ1-1; 8 bases are a match to TRBD1. This CDR3 contains 15 residues. The V gene end was trimmed by 3 bases and the J gene end by 10 bases; junction bases not matched to a gene: 13. Germline loops: CDR1 SGHAT, CDR2 FQNNGV. CDR3 bases: TGTGCCAGCAGCTTTCTCCGGGACAGGAGCCGGAGAGCTTTCTTT. Residues: CASSFLRDRSRRAFF.

The V and J genes are TRBV7-9 and TRBJ2-5; D unresolved. Trimming stripped 4 bases from V and 1 base from J, with 13 bases between. The CDR3 runs to 15 residues. Germline CDR1 reads SEHNR; CDR2 reads FQNEAQ (reference sequence). The CDR3 loop reads CASSSTFDPQETQYF. CDR3 nucleotides: TGTGCCAGCAGCTCAACGTTCGACCCCCAAGAGACCCAGTACTTC.

DNA for the CDR3: TGTGCCAGCACCAGGGCCCCGGGCGGCTACAATGAGCAGTTCTTC. As protein: CASTRAPGGYNEQFF. The chain is built from TRBV5-4 and TRBJ2-1, with D possibly being TRBD1 (5 bases). Germline V gene lookup returns CDR1 SGHNT and CDR2 YYREEE (reference sequence). The CDR3 spans 15 residues. Trimming took 6 bases from V and 3 from J, leaving 16 bases between them. Based on the CDR3 plus reference TRBV5-4 and TRBJ2-1, the full variable domain is ETGVTQSPTHLIKTRGQQVTLRCSSQSGHNTVSWYQQALGQGPQFIFQYYREEENGRGNFPPRFSGLQFPNYSSELNVNALELDDSALYLCASTRAPGGYNEQFFGPGTRLTVL.

The chain uses TRBV3-1 (or the pseudogene TRBV3-2) and TRBJ2-1; TRBD1 matches 7 bases. Germline CDR1 LGHDT, CDR2 YNNKEL (reference sequence). This CDR3 is 17 amino acids long. V lost 0 bases and J lost 1; bases outside the gene matches: 6. CDR3 region: CASSQEQGTLSYNEQFF. In DNA, the CDR3 is TGTGCCAGCAGCCAAGAACAGGGGACCCTTTCCTACAATGAGCAGTTCTTC.

This clone was counted only a few times. The chain employs TRBV27 and TRBJ2-5; TRBD2 agrees at 9 bases. The CDR3 spans 14 residues. Germline V CDR1 and CDR2: MNHEY, SMNVEV (reference sequence). With 4 bases clipped from V and 1 base from J, the junction kept 1 base outside the gene matches. CDR3 residues: CASSSLAGQETQYF. The DNA of the CDR3 is TGTGCCAGCAGTTCACTAGCGGGCCAAGAGACCCAGTACTTC.

V gene TRBV6-5 combines with J gene TRBJ2-7; 9 bases align to TRBD1. Germline V lookup: CDR1 MNHEY, CDR2 SVGAGI. V dropped 6 bases and J dropped 5; count of bases not matched to a gene: 5. CDR3 size: 13 residues. The CDR3 loop is CASRWTGVNEQYF. Written as DNA, the CDR3 is TGTGCCAGCAGGTGGACAGGGGTAAACGAGCAGTACTTC.

The chain carries TRBV7-9 and TRBJ1-3; TRBD1 agrees at 7 bases. The CDR3 spans 15 residues. The germline gives CDR1 SEHNR, CDR2 FQNEAQ (reference sequence). V gave up 0 bases and J gave up 6 bases; unmatched junction bases: 5. This CDR3 reads CASSLAYRGVNTIYF. The CDR3 DNA reads as TGTGCCAGCAGCTTAGCGTACAGGGGAGTAAACACCATATATTTT.

The CDR3 bases are TGCGCCAGCAGCTGGACTAGCGGGGAGGATACGCAGTATTTT. Protein product: CASSWTSGEDTQYF. The J gene is TRBJ2-3, the V gene TRBV5-1; 12 bases align to TRBD2. The CDR3 extends over 14 amino acids. Germline V gives CDR1 SGHRS, CDR2 YFSETQ. The J segment lost 6 bases and the V segment lost 3 bases, leaving 2 bases of the junction unmatched.

This clone has more than one count but fewer than ten. The chain couples TRBV6-2 or TRBV6-3 to TRBJ1-5, with D perhaps TRBD1 (6 bases). Trimming shortened V by 3 bases and J by 7 bases, and 10 bases separated the two germline ends. This CDR3 is built from 13 residues. The germline gives CDR1 MNHEY, CDR2 SVGEGT. CDR3 protein: CASSYLGGQPQHF. The CDR3 coding sequence is TGTGCCAGCAGTTATTTGGGGGGCCAGCCCCAGCATTTT.

The J gene is TRBJ2-7, the V gene TRBV7-2, with D unresolved. CDR1 SGHTA and CDR2 FQGNSA come from the germline V gene. This CDR3 is 13 amino acids long. Between the trimmed V and J ends, which lost 5 bases and 6 bases, there was a span of 14 bases. The chain's CDR3 is CASSPVTRFEQYF. The CDR3 nucleotides read TGTGCCAGCAGCCCCGTGACCAGATTCGAGCAGTACTTC.

J is TRBJ1-5 and V is TRBV5-5; D may be TRBD1 (5 bases). The CDR3 consists of 14 residues. The V end lost 0 bases, the J end lost 8 bases, and 12 bases lay between the germline ends. Germline values: CDR1 SGHKS, CDR2 YYEKEE (reference sequence). This CDR3 reads CASSLGEGSEPQHF. CDR3 sequence (DNA): TGTGCCAGCAGCTTGGGAGAGGGGAGCGAGCCCCAGCATTTT.

This chain joins TRBV6-5 and TRBJ2-7; D remains unclear. The V gene's germline CDR1 is MNHEY and CDR2 SVGAGI. The CDR3 runs 15 residues. V lost 0 bases to trimming and J lost 2 bases, with 11 bases between them. CDR3 amino acids: CASSYSVPPPYEQYF. Written as DNA, the CDR3 is TGTGCCAGCAGTTACTCGGTCCCACCCCCCTACGAGCAGTACTTC.

This chain uses TRBV7-2 with TRBJ2-7; either TRBD1 or TRBD2 may fit D (5 bases each). Deletions cut 3 bases from V and 3 bases from J, with 15 bases between. The CDR3 sequence is 15 residues long. CDR1 and CDR2 from the germline V gene are SGHTA and FQGNSA. The DNA of the CDR3 is TGTGCCAGCAGCTTGAAGACCGGGGCCAACTACGAGCAGTACTTC. Residues: CASSLKTGANYEQYF.

The genes are TRBV19 and TRBJ1-3, with 9 bases fitting TRBD1. After removal of 6 bases from V and 4 bases from J, the junction contained 10 bases not matched to a gene. The CDR3 extends over 16 amino acids. Germline assignment: CDR1 LNHDA and CDR2 SQIVND (reference sequence). The CDR3 DNA follows: TGTGCCAGTAGAACCCGGGGACAGGGCGTCGGAAACACCATATATTTT. Encoded protein: CASRTRGQGVGNTIYF. The whole variable domain, remainder taken from reference TRBV19 and TRBJ1-3, is DGGITQSPKYLFRKEGQNVTLSCEQNLNHDAMYWYRQDPGQGLRLIYYSQIVNDFQKGDIAEGYSVSREKKESFPLTVTSAQKNPTAFYLCASRTRGQGVGNTIYFGEGSWLTVV.

This chain connects TRBV6-2 or TRBV6-3 to TRBJ1-5; the D gene is possibly TRBD1 (6 bases). From germline, CDR1 is MNHEY and CDR2 SVGEGT. This CDR3 spans 13 amino acids. V lost 6 bases, J lost 7 bases, and 13 bases lay in between. The CDR3 here is CASSTGILQPQHF. The CDR3 DNA sequence: TGTGCCAGCAGCACAGGGATTTTGCAGCCCCAGCATTTT.

Written as DNA, the CDR3 is TGTGCCAGCGCCTCAGGACCCCACAACGAGCAGTACTTC. This translates into CASASGPHNEQYF. This chain connects TRBV12-3 or TRBV12-4 to TRBJ2-7; D not certain. The CDR3 spans 13 residues. Trimming left V 8 bases short and J 5 bases short, with 16 bases between.